Presented here are 14 T cell receptor beta chains from one specimen sequenced in a study of cytomegalovirus exposure and HLA in healthy donors. In the PCR, 60 Vbeta and 13 Jbeta primers were used. Sequencing was performed with immunoSEQ multiplex PCR; in TCRdb, only in-frame clones are kept and a portion is missing. This table holds 130,000 to 150,000 clones, roughly three quarters found once. Sequencing was carried out using PBMCs. Receptors were obtained from a woman aged 40-49 years in good health and CMV-seropositive.

DNA for the CDR3: TGTGCCAGCAGCCTCATCACAGGGGCTCGGAAGCTTTTCTTT. It yields the protein CASSLITGARKLFF. The chain recombines TRBV5-6 with TRBJ1-1; 7 positions match TRBD1. The V and J ends lost 4 bases and 13 bases, in that order; junction bases with no gene match: 16. This CDR3 is 14 amino acids long. Germline V lookup: CDR1 SGHDT, CDR2 YYEEEE.

The chain combines TRBV6-1 with TRBJ1-2; D is undetermined. Trimming pared 3 bases from V and 4 bases from J, leaving 9 bases between. Germline values: CDR1 MNHNS, CDR2 SASEGT. CDR3 length: 13 amino acids. The CDR3 DNA is TGTGCCAGCAGTGATACCGGACTCTATGGCTACACCTTC. Encoded protein: CASSDTGLYGYTF.

V and J are TRBV6-5 and TRBJ2-1; D is perhaps TRBD2 (6 bases). Trimming shortened V by 2 bases and J by 9 bases, and 17 bases separated the two germline ends. Germline CDR1 and CDR2: MNHEY and SVGAGI. The CDR3 length is 15 residues. CDR3 nucleotide sequence: TGTGCCAGCAGTTACACCGGGACTCCGCTGGTTGAGCAGTTCTTC. It codes for CASSYTGTPLVEQFF.

The rearrangement joins TRBV11-1 to TRBJ1-1; 10 bases map to TRBD1. The CDR3 has 15 amino acids. The junction had 6 bases not matched to a gene; V was cut back by 7 bases and J by 1 base. Germline V gene sequence: CDR1 SGHAT, CDR2 FQDESV (reference sequence). The CDR3 sequence is CASTTGDRGNTEAFF. The CDR3 DNA reads as TGTGCCAGCACCACAGGGGACAGGGGGAACACTGAAGCTTTCTTT.

CDR3 residues: CASSTTAGEDTGELFF. CDR3 nucleotides: TGTGCCAGCTCCACCACAGCGGGGGAGGACACCGGGGAGCTGTTTTTT. The rearrangement uses TRBV18 and TRBJ2-2, with TRBD2 matching over 8 bases. The ends lost 6 bases at V and 3 bases at J; junction bases unmatched: 9. The CDR3 covers 16 residues. CDR1 is KGHSH and CDR2 is LQKENI in the germline V gene. Full variable domain (outside the CDR3, taken from reference TRBV18 and TRBJ2-2): NAGVMQNPRHLVRRRGQEARLRCSPMKGHSHVYWYRQLPEEGLKFMVYLQKENIIDESGMPKERFSAEFPKEGPSILRIQQVVRGDSAAYFCASSTTAGEDTGELFFGEGSRLTVL.

This clone occurred a few times. The junction and the germline gene differ at one end; a read error may be behind it. V usage is TRBV25-1 and J usage is TRBJ2-2, with D unclear. Germline V gene lookup returns CDR1 MGHDK and CDR2 SYGVNS. CDR3 length: 12 amino acids. CDR3 loop: CAGSVDTGELFF. Written as DNA, the CDR3 is TGTGCCGGCAGTGTAGACACCGGGGAGCTGTTTTTT. Supplemented by reference TRBV25-1 and TRBJ2-2, the full variable domain reads EADIYQTPRYLVIGTGKKITLECSQTMGHDKMYWYQQDPGMELHLIHYSYGVNSTEKGDLSSESTVSRIRTEHFPLTLESARPSHTSQYLCAGSVDTGELFFGEGSRLTVL.

J is TRBJ1-6 and V is TRBV2; 8 bases fit TRBD1. The V segment lost 4 bases and the J segment 7 bases; nucleotides outside the gene matches: 6. This CDR3 has 15 amino acids. CDR1 and CDR2 from the germline V gene are SNHLY and FYNNEI. The chain's CDR3 is CASSAGTGNNSPLHF. CDR3 bases: TGTGCCAGCAGTGCTGGGACAGGAAACAATTCACCCCTCCACTTT.

The CDR3 is CASSSAPGEKLFF. In nucleotides, the CDR3 is TGTGCCAGCTCTTCGGCTCCAGGGGAAAAACTGTTTTTT. The chain uses TRBV2 and TRBJ1-4, with D tentatively TRBD1 (5 bases). CDR3 size: 13 residues. Trimming took off 8 bases at V and 8 bases at J, with 15 bases between the two ends. Germline CDR1 is SNHLY and CDR2 is FYNNEI.

The chain carries TRBV25-1 and TRBJ2-7; D call uncertain. CDR1 MGHDK and CDR2 SYGVNS come from the germline V gene. The CDR3 sequence is 11 residues long. Trimming removed 3 bases from V and 6 bases from J, with 6 bases in between. The CDR3 bases are TGTGCCAGCAGTGAGGCCACCGAGCAGTACTTC. Residues: CASSEATEQYF.

The chain recombines TRBV9 with TRBJ2-5; 8 bases line up with TRBD2. Per germline, CDR1 SGDLS and CDR2 YYNGEE. This CDR3 has 14 residues. The V gene end was trimmed by 4 bases and the J gene end by 4 bases; junction bases not matched to a gene: 6. In DNA, the CDR3 is TGTGCCAGCAGCCCGGGGGGGCCGGGAGAGACCCAGTACTTC. Encoded protein: CASSPGGPGETQYF.

The chain recombines TRBV7-3 with TRBJ2-5; 9 positions match TRBD2. The germline gives CDR1 SGHTA, CDR2 FQGTGA. CDR3 length: 15 residues. J gave up 4 bases and V 6 bases, and 9 bases lay outside the gene matches. As DNA, the CDR3 is TGTGCCAGCAGTTCTAGCGGGGCGGGGGGAGAGACCCAGTACTTC. Translated, it gives CASSSSGAGGETQYF.

This sequence joins TRBV19 and TRBJ1-5; D possibly corresponds to TRBD1 (5 bases). In germline, CDR1 is LNHDA, CDR2 SQIVND (reference sequence). The CDR3 is 13 amino acids. The V end was cut by 4 bases, the J end by 4 bases, with 8 bases between. The DNA for the CDR3 is TGTGCCAGTAGTAGGAACAGGAATCAGCCCCAGCATTTT. This gives the protein CASSRNRNQPQHF.

The V call is TRBV19, the J call TRBJ2-3; no reliable D call. Trimming left V 5 bases short and J 0 bases short, with 9 bases between. Germline V gene sequence: CDR1 LNHDA, CDR2 SQIVND (reference sequence). This CDR3 region has 14 residues. The CDR3 DNA sequence: TGTGCCAGTAGTCCCGCCCGGAGCACAGATACGCAGTATTTT. Its translation is CASSPARSTDTQYF.

The J gene is TRBJ2-5, the V gene TRBV4-1, with TRBD2 matching over 16 bases. CDR1 is MGHRA, CDR2 YSYEKL, per germline. CDR3 length: 20 residues. J was trimmed by 1 base and V by 4 bases; bases with no gene match: 12. CDR3 loop: CASSPGTPGLAGGTQETQYF. CDR3 coding DNA: TGCGCCAGCAGCCCAGGGACGCCGGGACTAGCGGGGGGGACCCAAGAGACCCAGTACTTC.